This is a list of T cell receptor beta chains from one sample in a study of blood T cell repertoires in COVID-19. Sequenced by immunoSEQ multiplex PCR; TCRdb stores in-frame clones only, minus some. The repertoire holds approximately 100,000 clones, with more than 75% as singletons. Sequences were obtained from peripheral blood. These receptors were taken from a human donor in a cohort sampled during active COVID-19. CDR3s include the opening cysteine and the closing phenylalanine or tryptophan. The D gene is left open where the match is weak. Part of the rows lack a size; the others show once, few, many or a class for expanded clones.

d_call clone_size j_call v_call cdr3_aa cdr3_nt
TRBD1 . TRBJ1-2 TRBV6-5 CASSYGTGLGYTF TGTGCCAGCAGTTATGGGACAGGGTTGGGCTACACCTTC
. . TRBJ1-5 TRBV19 CASSRTVRSNQPQHF TGTGCCAGTAGTAGGACAGTTAGGAGCAATCAGCCCCAGCATTTT
. . TRBJ1-2 TRBV4-3 CASSQDRVYGYTF TGCGCCAGCAGCCAAGACAGGGTCTATGGCTACACCTTC
TRBD1 few TRBJ2-7 TRBV13 CASSSQGYGYEQYF TGTGCCAGCAGCTCACAGGGGTACGGGTACGAGCAGTACTTC
. . TRBJ2-5 TRBV5-1 CASSSEGHPSETQYF TGCGCCAGCAGCTCCGAGGGACACCCCTCGGAGACCCAGTACTTC
. . TRBJ1-1 TRBV3-1/TRBV3-2 CASSQGGGTEAFF TGTGCCAGCAGCCAAGGGGGGGGAACTGAAGCTTTCTTT
TRBD2 . TRBJ2-1 TRBV28 CASSSSGDGNEQFF TGTGCCAGCAGTTCTAGCGGGGACGGCAATGAGCAGTTCTTC
TRBD2 few TRBJ2-7 TRBV4-1 CASSQQAGSGGSEQYF TGCGCCAGCAGCCAGCAGGCAGGGTCGGGGGGAAGCGAGCAGTACTTC
TRBD1 . TRBJ2-3 TRBV5-1 CASSGPGQGDPTDTQYF TGCGCCAGCAGCGGACCGGGACAGGGGGACCCCACAGATACGCAGTATTTT
. . TRBJ2-2 TRBV28 CASSYLKGDTGELFF TGTGCCAGCAGTTACCTAAAGGGGGACACCGGGGAGCTGTTTTTT
TRBD1 . TRBJ2-3 TRBV5-1 CASSLPDRVWGMSTDTQYF TGCGCCAGCAGCTTACCGGACAGGGTGTGGGGTATGAGCACAGATACGCAGTATTTT
. . TRBJ2-2 TRBV7-7 CASSLEVGGNTGELFF TGTGCTAGCAGCTTAGAGGTCGGCGGAAACACCGGGGAGCTGTTTTTT
TRBD1 . TRBJ2-7 TRBV7-8 CASSWDRGVTTYEQYF TGTGCCAGCAGCTGGGACAGGGGGGTTACCACCTACGAGCAGTACTTC
. few TRBJ1-3 TRBV9 CASSASRRENTIYF TGTGCCAGCAGCGCCTCGCGGAGGGAAAACACCATATATTTT
. . TRBJ2-5 TRBV3-1/TRBV3-2 CASSRAPRGVETQYF TGTGCCAGCAGCCGAGCTCCCAGGGGGGTGGAGACCCAGTACTTC
TRBD2 . TRBJ2-5 TRBV18 CASSLGLAGQETQYF TGTGCCAGCTCACTTGGACTAGCGGGGCAAGAGACCCAGTACTTC
. few TRBJ1-6 TRBV3-1/TRBV3-2 CASSHRASPLHF TGTGCCAGCAGCCACCGCGCCTCACCCCTCCACTTT
. . TRBJ2-1 TRBV6-5 CASVRSSSYNEQFF TGTGCCAGCGTGAGGAGTAGCTCCTACAATGAGCAGTTCTTC
. few TRBJ2-1 TRBV10-3 CAISDIGQGFRNEQFF TGTGCCATCAGTGATATAGGCCAGGGGTTTCGGAATGAGCAGTTCTTC
. . TRBJ1-5 TRBV6-2/TRBV6-3 CASSYSTGSNQPQHF TGTGCCAGCAGTTACTCGACAGGCTCCAATCAGCCCCAGCATTTT
. once TRBJ2-7 TRBV7-9 CASSRDRLVSSYEQYF TGTGCCAGCAGCCGCGATCGTCTAGTCTCCTCCTACGAGCAGTACTTC
TRBD2 . TRBJ2-1 TRBV6-2/TRBV6-3 CASSEIPGLALQYDHEQFF TGTGCCAGCAGCGAGATTCCGGGACTAGCTCTTCAATATGACCATGAGCAGTTCTTC
. . TRBJ2-7 TRBV18 CASSPPGQGYSYEQYF TGTGCCAGCTCGCCCCCGGGACAAGGATACTCCTACGAGCAGTACTTC
. . TRBJ1-2 TRBV28 CASSFETNYGYTF TGTGCCAGCAGTTTTGAGACTAACTATGGCTACACCTTC
TRBD1 few TRBJ2-7 TRBV5-6 CASGHRDRVGEQYF TGTGCCAGCGGCCACCGGGACAGGGTAGGCGAGCAGTACTTC
. . TRBJ2-5 TRBV14 CASSLGTDRPQYF TGTGCCAGCAGCCTCGGGACTGACCGGCCCCAGTACTTC
TRBD2 . TRBJ2-4 TRBV7-9 CASSLGSSGGLKNIQYF TGTGCCAGCAGCTTAGGTTCTAGCGGAGGACTCAAAAACATTCAGTACTTC
. . TRBJ1-3 TRBV19 CATTGLGTIYF TGTGCCACAACAGGGTTGGGCACCATATATTTT
. . TRBJ1-1 TRBV10-3 CAISEVSGMNTEAFF TGTGCCATCAGTGAGGTATCCGGGATGAACACTGAAGCTTTCTTT
. . TRBJ2-7 TRBV3-1/TRBV3-2 CASSQYSSPGPYEQYF TGTGCCAGCAGCCAATACAGCTCACCCGGCCCCTACGAGCAGTACTTC
TRBD1 . TRBJ2-2 TRBV7-2 CASSLSGTAYTGELFF TGTGCCAGCAGCTTAAGTGGGACAGCTTACACCGGGGAGCTGTTTTTT
. . TRBJ1-1 TRBV30 CAWSGQPGQNTEAFF TGTGCCTGGAGTGGACAGCCGGGACAAAACACTGAAGCTTTCTTT
. . TRBJ1-6 TRBV18 CASSPPQDSPLHF TGTGCCAGCTCACCACCGCAGGATTCACCCCTCCACTTT
TRBD1 . TRBJ1-2 TRBV6-5 CATSRGDSAYGYTF TGTGCCACTAGTAGAGGGGACAGCGCTTATGGCTACACCTTC
TRBD1 few TRBJ2-7 TRBV4-1 CASSQDPQGAYEQYF TGCGCCAGCAGCCAAGATCCCCAGGGGGCTTACGAGCAGTACTTC
TRBD1 . TRBJ1-2 TRBV3-1/TRBV3-2 CASSLGQETNYGYTF TGTGCCAGCAGCCTTGGACAGGAGACTAACTATGGCTACACCTTC
TRBD1 . TRBJ2-1 TRBV16 CASSQGQGQNEQFF TGTGCCAGCAGCCAAGGACAGGGGCAAAATGAGCAGTTCTTC
TRBD1 . TRBJ2-7 TRBV18 CASSKGQGRSEQYF TGTGCCAGCTCAAAGGGACAGGGGAGGTCCGAGCAGTACTTC
. . TRBJ1-1 TRBV10-3 CAISESGNLLGAMNTEAFF TGTGCCATCAGTGAGTCGGGCAACCTTCTGGGGGCTATGAACACTGAAGCTTTCTTT
TRBD2 . TRBJ2-5 TRBV20-1 CSANKRDQYF TGCAGTGCTAATAAGCGGGACCAGTACTTC
. . TRBJ1-5 TRBV3-1/TRBV3-2 CASSQDPGFGQPQHF TGTGCCAGCAGCCAAGATCCAGGGTTTGGACAGCCCCAGCATTTT
. . TRBJ2-1 TRBV19 CASRAELFDEQFF TGTGCCAGTAGGGCGGAACTTTTCGATGAGCAGTTCTTC
. . TRBJ2-3 TRBV5-5 CASSRSSPGGTDTQYF TGTGCCAGCAGCCGATCTTCCCCTGGAGGCACAGATACGCAGTATTTT
. . TRBJ2-2 TRBV9 CASSVGGKPPSGELFF TGTGCCAGCAGCGTAGGTGGTAAGCCACCGTCCGGGGAGCTGTTTTTT
. . TRBJ1-3 TRBV27 CASSSTALSGNTIYF TGTGCCAGCAGTTCAACAGCCCTCTCTGGAAACACCATATATTTT
TRBD1 few TRBJ2-1 TRBV4-3 CASSQERDRVKFF TGCGCCAGCAGCCAAGAAAGGGACAGGGTGAAGTTCTTC
TRBD2 . TRBJ2-5 TRBV5-4 CASSLGPGGPKTQYF TGTGCCAGCAGCTTGGGCCCGGGGGGGCCTAAGACCCAGTACTTC
. few TRBJ1-5 TRBV7-9 CASSLSGLINQPQHF TGTGCCAGCAGCCTCTCAGGGTTAATCAATCAGCCCCAGCATTTT
. . TRBJ1-4 TRBV18 CASSPGYNGEKLFF TGTGCCAGCTCGCCGGGTTACAACGGGGAAAAACTGTTTTTT
TRBD2 once TRBJ2-5 TRBV4-1 CASSQTIAGGPKETQYF TGCGCCAGCAGCCAAACAATAGCGGGGGGACCCAAAGAGACCCAGTACTTC
. once TRBJ2-1 TRBV28 CASAEGYNEQFF TGTGCCAGCGCGGAGGGGTACAATGAGCAGTTCTTC
. once TRBJ2-2 TRBV12-2 CASRYPGQGASGTSGRAGAGELFF TGTGCAAGTCGCTACCCGGGACAGGGGGCTTCCGGGACTAGCGGGAGGGCCGGGGCCGGGGAGCTGTTTTTT
TRBD1 once TRBJ2-7 TRBV2 CASREPGQGRWQYF TGTGCCAGCAGAGAACCGGGACAGGGGAGGTGGCAGTACTTC
. . TRBJ2-7 TRBV6-6 CASSYSDSLRVHEQYF TGTGCCAGCAGTTACTCCGACAGCCTTCGAGTCCACGAGCAGTACTTC
. . TRBJ2-3 TRBV5-1 CASSLGARGADTQYF TGCGCCAGCAGCTTGGGTGCTCGCGGGGCAGATACGCAGTATTTT
. . TRBJ1-2 TRBV3-1/TRBV3-2 CASSQDAGKSNYGYTF TGTGCCAGCAGCCAAGATGCAGGGAAGTCTAACTATGGCTACACCTTC